The next 18 T cell receptor beta chains were all read from a single sample in a study of shared clonotypes between healthy human individuals. Sequencing used immunoSEQ multiplex PCR; TCRdb keeps in-frame clones, though not all of them. The table has over 2 million clones, 85% to 95% seen once; the top ten hold 0.13%. The source material was naive CD4+ T cells sorted from blood. Regarding subset: CD45RA+ positively selected. Source of these receptors: a man between 18 and 35 years old in good health.

The chain links TRBV5-1 to TRBJ2-3; possibly TRBD2 for D (5 bases). The CDR3 runs 18 residues. CDR1 is SGHRS and CDR2 is YFSETQ in the germline V gene. V was clipped by 2 bases and J by 0 bases, with 19 bases between them. The CDR3 is CASSLPVGARSSTDTQYF. The CDR3 nucleotides read TGCGCCAGCAGCTTACCGGTGGGAGCTAGATCTAGCACAGATACGCAGTATTTT.

V usage is TRBV9 and J usage is TRBJ2-2; D uncertain. V was shortened by 5 bases and J by 2 bases, with 7 bases between the two germline ends. This CDR3 region has 13 residues. The germline CDR1 and CDR2 sequences are SGDLS and YYNGEE. CDR3 sequence (DNA): TGTGCCAGCAGTACACAAAACACCGGGGAGCTGTTTTTT. Translation gives CASSTQNTGELFF.

The chain employs TRBV5-1 and TRBJ2-7; 7 bases map to TRBD2. V lost 4 bases, J lost 3 bases, and 7 bases stayed unmatched. Germline V gene data show CDR1 as SGHRS and CDR2 as YFSETQ. This CDR3 has 14 residues. Here the CDR3 DNA reads TGCGCCAGCAGCCCACTAACGGGGGGCTACGAGCAGTACTTC. Protein product: CASSPLTGGYEQYF.

The V and J genes are TRBV7-9 and TRBJ2-3, with D unclear. V lost 1 base to trimming and J lost 2 bases, with 13 bases between them. The CDR3 spans 16 residues. CDR1 and CDR2 (germline): SEHNR, FQNEAQ (reference sequence). The CDR3 protein is CASSLEVRRITDTQYF. Written as DNA, the CDR3 is TGTGCCAGCAGCTTAGAAGTCAGGCGAATCACAGATACGCAGTATTTT.

The genes are TRBV29-1 and TRBJ2-3; 7 nucleotides align to TRBD1. Germline V lookup: CDR1 SQVTM, CDR2 ANQGSEA. The CDR3 length is 16 residues. V was clipped by 4 bases and J by 4 bases; unmatched bases: 14. In DNA, the CDR3 is TGCAGCGTTGGACTACGACAGGGCAAAACGTCAGATACGCAGTATTTT. Protein sequence: CSVGLRQGKTSDTQYF.

The chain couples TRBV7-3 to TRBJ1-1, with D unresolved. CDR1 SGHTA and CDR2 FQGTGA come from the germline V gene. V lost 4 bases and J lost 4, with 16 bases in between. The CDR3 loop spans 15 amino acids. Here the CDR3 DNA reads TGTGCCAGCAGCTCCTCGGACGGCAAGGCCACTGAAGCTTTCTTT. Its protein is CASSSSDGKATEAFF.

In DNA, the CDR3 is TGTGCCAGCAGTCCAACGAGACTCTATGGCTACACCTTC. This encodes CASSPTRLYGYTF. The V call is TRBV28, the J call TRBJ1-2; D call uncertain. CDR3 size: 13 residues. The V end was cut by 5 bases, the J end by 4 bases, with 11 bases between. The V gene's germline CDR1 is MDHEN and CDR2 SYDVKM.

This rearrangement joins TRBV6-6 to TRBJ2-7; 10 bases agree with TRBD1. CDR3 length equals 15 residues. The V segment lost 6 bases and the J segment 3 bases; nucleotides outside the gene matches: 8. Germline CDR1 and CDR2: MNHNY and SVGAGI (reference sequence). The CDR3 is CASSRGTGVDYEQYF. Here the CDR3 DNA reads TGTGCCAGCAGCCGAGGGACAGGGGTTGACTACGAGCAGTACTTC.

The chain uses TRBV7-9 and TRBJ2-3; D is undetermined. The CDR3 runs to 11 residues. V was trimmed by 5 bases and J by 6 bases, leaving 6 bases between them. Germline CDR1 reads SEHNR; CDR2 reads FQNEAQ (reference sequence). The DNA for the CDR3 is TGTGCCAGCAGCCAATCGGATACGCAGTATTTT. It specifies CASSQSDTQYF.

The V gene is TRBV7-9, the J gene TRBJ2-5; D gene uncertain. Trimming cost V 0 bases and J 4 bases, with 9 bases left between them. The CDR3 has 14 amino acids. Germline V CDR1 and CDR2: SEHNR, FQNEAQ (reference sequence). CDR3 protein: CASSLAGNGETQYF. In DNA, the CDR3 is TGTGCCAGCAGCTTAGCAGGGAACGGAGAGACCCAGTACTTC.

The chain combines TRBV18 with TRBJ1-2; D remains unclear. Germline assignment: CDR1 KGHSH and CDR2 LQKENI. The CDR3 has 14 amino acids. V dropped 4 bases and J dropped 4 bases, with 13 bases sitting between them. The CDR3 DNA follows: TGTGCCAGCTCACTTACGGGCAGCCTCTATGGCTACACCTTC. This gives the protein CASSLTGSLYGYTF.

This clone was detected once. The chain joins TRBV10-3 to TRBJ1-1; unclear D gene. CDR1 and CDR2 from the germline V gene are ENHRY and SYGVKD. CDR3 size: 15 residues. V lost 2 bases, J lost 0 bases, and 10 bases lay in between. The DNA for the CDR3 is TGTGCCATCAGTGAGCGGAGAGAATTGAACACTGAAGCTTTCTTT. Translating gives CAISERRELNTEAFF.

V and J are TRBV28 and TRBJ2-1; 10 bases match TRBD1. Germline CDR1 is MDHEN and CDR2 is SYDVKM. The CDR3 extends over 16 amino acids. Trimming at V came to 6 bases and at J to 9 bases, leaving 14 bases not matched to a gene. As DNA, the CDR3 is TGTGCCAGCAGAAACGAAGGGACAGGGGTATGGAGTGAGCAGTTCTTC. It is translated as CASRNEGTGVWSEQFF.

The chain combines TRBV6-1 with TRBJ1-2, with 8 nucleotides matching TRBD1. From germline, CDR1 is MNHNS and CDR2 SASEGT. The J segment lost 5 bases and the V segment lost 6 bases, leaving 8 bases of the junction unmatched. This CDR3 region has 14 residues. In DNA, the CDR3 is TGTGCCAGCAGAGAAAGGGGACAGGCTTATGGCTACACCTTC. This gives the protein CASRERGQAYGYTF.

V and J are TRBV2 and TRBJ2-1; D possibly matches TRBD1 or TRBD2 (5 bases each). This CDR3 is built from 15 residues. V lost 4 bases and J lost 6, with 16 bases in between. CDR1 is SNHLY, CDR2 FYNNEI, per germline. In DNA, the CDR3 is TGTGCCAGCAGTGGGGTCGGGACCAGCCTCAATGAGCAGTTCTTC. This translates into CASSGVGTSLNEQFF.

The rearrangement links TRBV10-2 to TRBJ1-5; D remains unclear. Germline V gene sequence: CDR1 WSHSY, CDR2 SAAADI. V was clipped by 4 bases and J by 4 bases, with 20 bases between them. The CDR3 length is 17 residues. CDR3 nucleotides: TGCGCCAGCAGTGCGGGGAAAACCCCCTTGGGAAATCAGCCCCAGCATTTT. Translating it yields CASSAGKTPLGNQPQHF.

CDR3 residues: CASSYSWLADYEQYF. The CDR3, as DNA: TGTGCCAGCAGTTACTCGTGGCTAGCCGATTACGAGCAGTACTTC. The J gene is TRBJ2-7, the V gene TRBV6-6; a weak D match, TRBD2 (5 bases). V dropped 0 bases and J dropped 4 bases, with 13 bases sitting between them. This CDR3 comprises 15 residues. In germline, CDR1 is MNHNY, CDR2 SVGAGI (reference sequence).

The count of this clone is one. J is TRBJ2-1 and V is TRBV27; D possibly uses TRBD1 or TRBD2 (5 bases each). Trimming took 3 bases from V and 8 from J, leaving 14 bases between them. The germline CDR1 and CDR2 sequences are MNHEY and SMNVEV (reference sequence). The CDR3 sequence is 14 residues long. In nucleotides, the CDR3 is TGTGCCAGCAGTTTCGGGACCGCCCGCCATGAGCAGTTCTTC. It encodes CASSFGTARHEQFF.